This passage covers 27 T cell receptor beta chains from one sample sequenced in a study of cytomegalovirus exposure and HLA in healthy donors. In the PCR, 60 Vbeta and 13 Jbeta primers were used. Produced via immunoSEQ multiplex PCR; TCRdb's table is partial and in-frame only. The sample records some 220,000 clones, 82% being singletons. Sequenced sample: PBMCs. The receptors originated from a woman in her 40s in good health and CMV-seronegative.

This clone was seen just once. This chain joins TRBV5-4 and TRBJ2-2; 10 bases are a match to TRBD1. V dropped 1 base and J dropped 3; count of bases not matched to a gene: 3. Germline CDR1 is SGHNT and CDR2 is YYREEE (reference sequence). CDR3 length: 16 residues. The CDR3, as DNA: TGTGCCAGCAGCTTGCCCGGGACAGGGGACACCGGGGAGCTGTTTTTT. This sequence encodes CASSLPGTGDTGELFF.

The gene calls are TRBV6-5 and TRBJ1-1; 7 bases are a match to TRBD1. Germline values: CDR1 MNHEY, CDR2 SVGAGI. The V and J ends lost 2 bases and 0 bases, in that order; junction bases with no gene match: 3. This CDR3 contains 15 residues. The DNA of the CDR3 is TGTGCCAGCAGTTACAGGGGGCCAGTGAACACTGAAGCTTTCTTT. It is translated as CASSYRGPVNTEAFF.

This chain connects TRBV7-9 to TRBJ1-4; weak D call: TRBD1 (6 bases). Trimming took off 3 bases at V and 7 bases at J, with 9 bases between the two ends. This CDR3 spans 13 amino acids. Germline lookup yields CDR1 SEHNR and CDR2 FQNEAQ (reference sequence). The CDR3 region is CASSFGGTEKLFF. The CDR3 nucleotides are TGTGCCAGCAGCTTTGGGGGCACTGAAAAACTGTTTTTT. Drawing the rest from reference TRBV7-9 and TRBJ1-4, the complete variable domain is DTGVSQNPRHKITKRGQNVTFRCDPISEHNRLYWYRQTLGQGPEFLTYFQNEAQLEKSRLLSDRFSAERPKGSFSTLEIQRTEQGDSAMYLCASSFGGTEKLFFGSGTQLSVL.

The chain links TRBV2 to TRBJ1-5, with a possible D match to TRBD1 (6 bases). V was shortened by 6 bases and J by 8 bases, with 14 bases between the two germline ends. The germline CDR1 and CDR2 sequences are SNHLY and FYNNEI. CDR3 size: 13 residues. DNA of the CDR3: TGTGCCAGCAGAGAACGTACAGGGAAGCCCCAGCATTTT. Its translation is CASRERTGKPQHF.

The chain joins TRBV6-6 to TRBJ1-1; no reliable D call. This CDR3 has 13 residues. Between the trimmed V and J ends, which lost 6 bases and 0 bases, there was a span of 8 bases. CDR1 MNHNY and CDR2 SVGAGI come from the germline V gene (reference sequence). CDR3 nucleotide sequence: TGTGCCAGCAGGGAACAGCTGAACACTGAAGCTTTCTTT. This codes for CASREQLNTEAFF.

This clone was counted between two and nine times. V gene TRBV6-1 combines with J gene TRBJ1-6; D unclear. Looked up from germline, CDR1 is MNHNS and CDR2 is SASEGT. The CDR3 spans 14 residues. The germline V and J ends were trimmed by 3 bases and 7 bases, with 10 bases remaining between them. The CDR3 here is CASSDLEFNSPLHF. The CDR3 DNA sequence: TGTGCCAGCAGTGACCTCGAGTTCAATTCACCCCTCCACTTT.

J is TRBJ1-1 and V is TRBV28, with D possibly TRBD1 on 6 matching bases. With 11 bases removed from V and 1 base from J, the gap between germline ends came to 17 bases. CDR3 length: 14 amino acids. CDR1 MDHEN and CDR2 SYDVKM come from the germline V gene. As DNA, the CDR3 is TGTGCCGCGGGGAGGGGGGCACAGAACACTGAAGCTTTCTTT. Amino acids: CAAGRGAQNTEAFF.

V is TRBV5-4 and J is TRBJ1-1; tentatively, D is TRBD1 (6 bases). The CDR3 covers 14 residues. CDR1 and CDR2 from the germline V gene are SGHNT and YYREEE (reference sequence). Trimming took 0 bases from V and 4 from J, leaving 10 bases between them. The CDR3 coding sequence is TGTGCCAGCAGCTTGGTAGGGGGGGGCACTGAAGCTTTCTTT. Encoded protein: CASSLVGGGTEAFF. Using reference TRBV5-4 and TRBJ1-1 for the parts outside the CDR3, the full variable domain is ETGVTQSPTHLIKTRGQQVTLRCSSQSGHNTVSWYQQALGQGPQFIFQYYREEENGRGNFPPRFSGLQFPNYSSELNVNALELDDSALYLCASSLVGGGTEAFFGQGTRLTVV.

V gene TRBV5-6 combines with J gene TRBJ2-5; D possibly corresponds to TRBD1 (6 bases). Trimming left V 4 bases short and J 6 bases short, with 16 bases between. This CDR3 is 14 amino acids long. Germline CDR1 and CDR2: SGHDT and YYEEEE. CDR3 region: CASSPFLGDKTQYF. For the CDR3, the DNA is TGTGCCAGCAGCCCATTTCTCGGGGACAAGACCCAGTACTTC.

CDR3 region: CAWSVLLNTEAFF. CDR3 coding DNA: TGTGCCTGGAGTGTACTCCTGAACACTGAAGCTTTCTTT. V gene TRBV30 combines with J gene TRBJ1-1; D gene ambiguous. Germline V gene sequence: CDR1 GTSNPN, CDR2 SVGIG (reference sequence). CDR3 length equals 13 residues. The V and J ends lost 0 bases and 0 bases respectively, with 5 bases between them.

This chain joins TRBV7-2 and TRBJ1-1; TRBD1 might be the D (5 bases). Germline V gene lookup returns CDR1 SGHTA and CDR2 FQGNSA. The V end was cut by 4 bases, the J end by 4 bases, with 10 bases between. This CDR3 is 13 amino acids long. The CDR3 DNA reads TGTGCCAGCAGCTCTCAGGGTTCCACTGAAGCTTTCTTT. It encodes CASSSQGSTEAFF.

About this clone itself: The identical CDR3 is also encoded by other nucleotide sequences in the sample. The chain has TRBV9 and TRBJ2-2; TRBD1 agrees at 7 bases. This CDR3 has 15 amino acids. Losses at the gene ends were 2 bases for V and 1 base for J; bases not matched to a gene: 2. CDR1 is SGDLS and CDR2 is YYNGEE in the germline V gene. The DNA for the CDR3 is TGTGCCAGCAGCGTGGCAGGGGGGAACACCGGGGAGCTGTTTTTT. It translates to CASSVAGGNTGELFF.

The V and J genes are TRBV29-1 and TRBJ1-2; 10 nucleotides line up with TRBD1. Germline CDR1 is SQVTM and CDR2 is ANQGSEA. The trim removed 7 bases at V and 12 bases at J, leaving 17 bases unmatched. The CDR3 runs to 14 residues. CDR3 DNA sequence: TGCAGCGACCGGGACAGGGGATCATGGGGAGGCCACACCTTC. It yields the protein CSDRDRGSWGGHTF.

The CDR3 is CASSLVVASDEQFF. The DNA of the CDR3 is TGTGCCAGCAGCTTAGTAGTAGCGTCGGATGAGCAGTTCTTC. The genes are TRBV7-9 and TRBJ2-1, with a possible D match to TRBD2 (5 bases). Germline CDR1 reads SEHNR; CDR2 reads FQNEAQ (reference sequence). This CDR3 has 14 amino acids. V was shortened by 1 base and J by 8 bases, with 12 bases between the two germline ends.

The chain combines TRBV9 with TRBJ2-1; tentatively, D is TRBD2 (7 bases). CDR3 length: 15 amino acids. Trimming pared 4 bases from V and 7 bases from J, leaving 18 bases between. Germline V CDR1 and CDR2: SGDLS, YYNGEE. The CDR3 DNA reads TGTGCCAGCAGCCCAGGGGCAGGGAGGGTGAATGAGCAGTTCTTC. This sequence encodes CASSPGAGRVNEQFF.

The chain joins TRBV7-9 to TRBJ1-5; 10 bases map to TRBD1. This CDR3 is 15 amino acids long. Per germline, CDR1 SEHNR and CDR2 FQNEAQ (reference sequence). Trimming cost V 1 base and J 4 bases; bases outside gene matches: 1. Here the CDR3 DNA reads TGTGCCAGCAGCTTAGGGGGACAGGGGAATCAGCCCCAGCATTTT. Protein: CASSLGGQGNQPQHF.

There are a few counts of this clone. The genes are TRBV4-3 and TRBJ1-4, with TRBD1 as a possible D gene (6 bases). The CDR3 has 14 amino acids. The V end was cut by 4 bases, the J end by 7 bases, with 13 bases between. CDR1 and CDR2 (germline): LGHNA, YSLEER. The CDR3 DNA is TGCGCCAGCAGCCGCCGGGGGGCGGGTGAAAAACTGTTTTTT. Protein sequence: CASSRRGAGEKLFF.

This clone was seen a few times. This chain links TRBV28 with TRBJ2-3; a possible D gene is TRBD2 (5 bases). The CDR3 is made up of 13 amino acids. Germline V gives CDR1 MDHEN, CDR2 SYDVKM. Trimming removed 5 bases from V and 6 bases from J, with 12 bases in between. CDR3 residues: CASSDGTRDTQYF. For the CDR3, the DNA is TGTGCCAGCAGTGACGGCACTAGGGATACGCAGTATTTT.

V gene TRBV27 combines with J gene TRBJ1-5; TRBD1 might be the D (6 bases). The germline CDR1 and CDR2 sequences are MNHEY and SMNVEV (reference sequence). Trimming removed 8 bases from V and 7 bases from J, with 18 bases in between. This CDR3 region has 14 residues. For the CDR3, the DNA is TGTGCCAGCGGACGAGGACAGAGCTCGCAGCCCCAGCATTTT. Encoded protein: CASGRGQSSQPQHF.

This chain links TRBV5-1 with TRBJ2-2; D may be TRBD1 (6 bases). The germline V gene has CDR1 SGHRS and CDR2 YFSETQ. Trimming took 4 bases from V and 1 from J, leaving 8 bases between them. This CDR3 has 14 residues. Here the CDR3 reads CASSPTGNTGELFF. Written as DNA, the CDR3 is TGCGCCAGCAGCCCGACAGGGAACACCGGGGAGCTGTTTTTT.

The CDR3 loop reads CASSVQGAPDTEAFF. The CDR3 coding sequence is TGTGCCAGCAGCGTCCAGGGGGCGCCGGACACTGAAGCTTTCTTT. V is TRBV9 and J is TRBJ1-1, with 8 bases fitting TRBD1. V shed 2 bases and J 3 bases; nucleotides not matched to a gene: 6. The V gene's germline CDR1 is SGDLS and CDR2 YYNGEE. The CDR3 length is 15 residues.

The chain links TRBV5-1 to TRBJ2-7, with 8 nucleotides matching TRBD1. Germline values: CDR1 SGHRS, CDR2 YFSETQ. This CDR3 comprises 15 residues. Trimming at V came to 2 bases and at J to 8 bases, leaving 12 bases not matched to a gene. The CDR3 DNA is TGCGCCAGCAGCTTAACACAGGGGGAAGCTACGAAGCAGTACTTC. This encodes CASSLTQGEATKQYF.

The gene calls are TRBV2 and TRBJ2-5, with no clear D. The end of the DNA aligns better with TRBJ2-7, so the J call may be wrong. CDR1 and CDR2 from the germline V gene are SNHLY and FYNNEI. There are 13 residues in the CDR3. The CDR3 bases are TGTGCCAGCAGTGCCGGGTATCTCTACGAGCAGTACTTC. Translated, it gives CASSAGYLYEQYF.

This clone has more than one count but fewer than ten. V and J are TRBV2 and TRBJ1-4; D is uncertain. CDR1 and CDR2 (germline): SNHLY, FYNNEI. Trimming removed 6 bases from V and 8 bases from J, with 16 bases in between. The CDR3 extends over 14 amino acids. CDR3 nucleotide sequence: TGTGCCAGCAGCGACCCGGGATTCAAAGAAAAACTGTTTTTT. As protein: CASSDPGFKEKLFF.

The chain uses TRBV6-5 and TRBJ2-7; 7 bases are shared with TRBD2. The J segment lost 6 bases and the V segment lost 2 bases, leaving 10 bases of the junction unmatched. The CDR3 length is 15 residues. The V gene's germline CDR1 is MNHEY and CDR2 SVGAGI. CDR3 loop: CASSYGSSGEGEQYF. CDR3 coding DNA: TGTGCCAGCAGTTACGGATCCAGCGGGGAGGGCGAGCAGTACTTC.

This clone was detected once. The CDR3 reads CASNQTGGSNSPLHF. The CDR3 region has the DNA TGTGCCAGCAACCAGACAGGGGGCTCTAATTCACCCCTCCACTTT. This rearrangement joins TRBV7-9 to TRBJ1-6; 10 bases are shared with TRBD1. Germline V gene data show CDR1 as SEHNR and CDR2 as FQNEAQ (reference sequence). Trimming removed 7 bases from V and 6 bases from J; junction bases left unmatched: 6. There are 15 residues in the CDR3. The whole variable domain, filled in from reference TRBV7-9 and TRBJ1-6, reads DTGVSQNPRHKITKRGQNVTFRCDPISEHNRLYWYRQTLGQGPEFLTYFQNEAQLEKSRLLSDRFSAERPKGSFSTLEIQRTEQGDSAMYLCASNQTGGSNSPLHFGNGTRLTVT.

The chain carries TRBV5-4 and TRBJ2-7, with TRBD2 as a possible D gene (6 bases). Trimming took off 4 bases at V and 2 bases at J, with 10 bases between the two ends. The germline V gene has CDR1 SGHNT and CDR2 YYREEE (reference sequence). The CDR3 totals 13 residues. The CDR3 DNA follows: TGTGCCAGCAGCCCCGGGGGTACCTACGAGCAGTACTTC. Protein sequence: CASSPGGTYEQYF.